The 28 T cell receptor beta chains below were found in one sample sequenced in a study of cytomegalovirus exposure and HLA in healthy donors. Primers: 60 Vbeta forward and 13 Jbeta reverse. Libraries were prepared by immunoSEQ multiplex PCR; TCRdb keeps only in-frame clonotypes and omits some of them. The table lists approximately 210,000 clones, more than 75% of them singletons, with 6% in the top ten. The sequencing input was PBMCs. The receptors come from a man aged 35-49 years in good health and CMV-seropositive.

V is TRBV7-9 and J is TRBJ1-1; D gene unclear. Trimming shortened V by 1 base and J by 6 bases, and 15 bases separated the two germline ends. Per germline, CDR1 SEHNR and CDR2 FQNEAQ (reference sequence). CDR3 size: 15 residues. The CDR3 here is CASSLGLAGISEAFF. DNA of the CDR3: TGTGCCAGCAGCTTAGGGCTGGCGGGAATCTCTGAAGCTTTCTTT.

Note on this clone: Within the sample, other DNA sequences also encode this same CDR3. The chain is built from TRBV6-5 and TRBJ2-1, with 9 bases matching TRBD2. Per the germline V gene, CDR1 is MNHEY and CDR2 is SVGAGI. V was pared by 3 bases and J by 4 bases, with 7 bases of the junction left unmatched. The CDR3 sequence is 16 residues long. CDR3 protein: CASSYSASGIYNEQFF. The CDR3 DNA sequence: TGTGCCAGCAGTTATTCCGCTAGCGGGATTTACAATGAGCAGTTCTTC.

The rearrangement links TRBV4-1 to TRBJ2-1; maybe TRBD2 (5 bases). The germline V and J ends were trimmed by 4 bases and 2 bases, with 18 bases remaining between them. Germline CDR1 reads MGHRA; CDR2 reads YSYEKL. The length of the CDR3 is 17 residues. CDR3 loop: CASSPGMSTMAYNEQFF. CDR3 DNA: TGCGCCAGCAGCCCCGGGATGAGCACGATGGCCTACAATGAGCAGTTCTTC.

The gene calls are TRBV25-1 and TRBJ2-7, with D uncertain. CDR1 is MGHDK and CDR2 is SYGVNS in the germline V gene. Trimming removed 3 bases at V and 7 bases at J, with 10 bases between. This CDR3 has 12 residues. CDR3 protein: CASSDERWEQYV. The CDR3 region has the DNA TGTGCCAGCAGTGACGAGAGATGGGAGCAGTACGTC.

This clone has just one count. CDR3 in DNA: TGTGCCAGCAGCGTCCGCGGTAGCGGGTGGCCCACAGATACGCAGTATTTT. Its translation is CASSVRGSGWPTDTQYF. The genes are TRBV9 and TRBJ2-3; 7 nucleotides line up with TRBD2. Germline V lookup: CDR1 SGDLS, CDR2 YYNGEE. Trimming removed 2 bases from V and 2 bases from J; junction bases left unmatched: 11. This CDR3 region has 17 residues.

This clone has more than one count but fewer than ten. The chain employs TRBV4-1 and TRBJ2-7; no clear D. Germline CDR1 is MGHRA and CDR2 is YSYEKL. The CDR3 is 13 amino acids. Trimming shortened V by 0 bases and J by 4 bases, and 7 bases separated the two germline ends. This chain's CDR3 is CASSQDPVYEQYF. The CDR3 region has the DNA TGCGCCAGCAGCCAAGATCCCGTTTACGAGCAGTACTTC.

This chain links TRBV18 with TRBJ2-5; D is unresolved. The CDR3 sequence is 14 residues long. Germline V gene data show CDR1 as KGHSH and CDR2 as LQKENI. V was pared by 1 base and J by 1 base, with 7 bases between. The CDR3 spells CASSPRQIQETQYF. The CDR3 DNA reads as TGTGCCAGCTCACCACGGCAGATCCAAGAGACCCAGTACTTC. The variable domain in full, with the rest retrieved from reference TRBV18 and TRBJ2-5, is NAGVMQNPRHLVRRRGQEARLRCSPMKGHSHVYWYRQLPEEGLKFMVYLQKENIIDESGMPKERFSAEFPKEGPSILRIQQVVRGDSAAYFCASSPRQIQETQYFGPGTRLLVL.

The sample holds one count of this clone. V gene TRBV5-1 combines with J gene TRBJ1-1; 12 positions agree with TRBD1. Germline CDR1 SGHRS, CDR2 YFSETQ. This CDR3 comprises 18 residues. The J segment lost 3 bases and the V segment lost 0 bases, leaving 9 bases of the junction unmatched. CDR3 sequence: CASSLAGGQGAMDTEAFF. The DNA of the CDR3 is TGCGCCAGCAGCTTGGCCGGGGGACAGGGGGCGATGGACACTGAAGCTTTCTTT.

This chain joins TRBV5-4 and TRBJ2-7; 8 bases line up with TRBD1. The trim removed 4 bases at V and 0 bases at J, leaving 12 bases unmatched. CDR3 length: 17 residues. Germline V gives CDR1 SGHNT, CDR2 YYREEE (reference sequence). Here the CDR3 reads CASSPHPGDRSSYEQYV. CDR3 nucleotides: TGTGCCAGCAGCCCTCATCCGGGGGACAGGAGCTCCTACGAGCAGTACGTC.

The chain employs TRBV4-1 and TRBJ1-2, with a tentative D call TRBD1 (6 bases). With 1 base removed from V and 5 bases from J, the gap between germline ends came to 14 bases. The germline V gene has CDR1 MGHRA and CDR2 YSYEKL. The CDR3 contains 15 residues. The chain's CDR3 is CASSQAKGGGYGYTF. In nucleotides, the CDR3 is TGCGCCAGCAGCCAAGCAAAGGGGGGAGGGTATGGCTACACCTTC.

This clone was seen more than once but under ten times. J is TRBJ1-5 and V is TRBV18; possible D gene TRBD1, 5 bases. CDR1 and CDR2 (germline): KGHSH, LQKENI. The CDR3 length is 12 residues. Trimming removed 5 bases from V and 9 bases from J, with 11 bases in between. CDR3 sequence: CASSVGGWPQHF. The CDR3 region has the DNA TGTGCCAGCTCAGTCGGGGGGTGGCCCCAGCATTTT.

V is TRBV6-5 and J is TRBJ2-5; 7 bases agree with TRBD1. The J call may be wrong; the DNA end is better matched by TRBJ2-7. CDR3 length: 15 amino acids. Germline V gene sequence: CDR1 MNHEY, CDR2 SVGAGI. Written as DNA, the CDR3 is TGTGCCAGCAGTAGTACTTGGGGACAGACTTACGAGCAGTACTTC. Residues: CASSSTWGQTYEQYF.

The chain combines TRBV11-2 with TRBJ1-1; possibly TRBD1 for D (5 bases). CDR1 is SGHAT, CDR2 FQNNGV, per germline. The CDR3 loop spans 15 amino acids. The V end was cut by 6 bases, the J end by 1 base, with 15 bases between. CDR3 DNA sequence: TGTGCCAGCAGTTTACAGGATTATTCGAACACTGAAGCTTTCTTT. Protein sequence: CASSLQDYSNTEAFF.

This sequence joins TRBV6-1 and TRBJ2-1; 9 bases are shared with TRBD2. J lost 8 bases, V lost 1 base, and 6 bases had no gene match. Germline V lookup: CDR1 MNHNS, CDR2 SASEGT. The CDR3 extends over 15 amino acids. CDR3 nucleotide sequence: TGTGCCAGCAGTGAAGTGGGCGGGAGGGGCGATGAGCAGTTCTTC. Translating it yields CASSEVGGRGDEQFF.

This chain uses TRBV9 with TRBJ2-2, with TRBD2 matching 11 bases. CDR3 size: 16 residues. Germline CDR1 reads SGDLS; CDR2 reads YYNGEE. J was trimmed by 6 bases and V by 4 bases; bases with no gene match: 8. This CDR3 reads CASSFNSGRVAGELFF. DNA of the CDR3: TGTGCCAGCAGCTTCAATAGCGGGAGGGTTGCCGGGGAGCTGTTTTTT.

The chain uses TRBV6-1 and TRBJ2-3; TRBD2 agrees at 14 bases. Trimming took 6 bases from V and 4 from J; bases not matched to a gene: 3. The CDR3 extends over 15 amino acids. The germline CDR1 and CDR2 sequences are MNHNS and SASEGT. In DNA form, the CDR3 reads TGTGCCAGCAGGATGACTAGCGGGAGGGCAGATACGCAGTATTTT. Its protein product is CASRMTSGRADTQYF.

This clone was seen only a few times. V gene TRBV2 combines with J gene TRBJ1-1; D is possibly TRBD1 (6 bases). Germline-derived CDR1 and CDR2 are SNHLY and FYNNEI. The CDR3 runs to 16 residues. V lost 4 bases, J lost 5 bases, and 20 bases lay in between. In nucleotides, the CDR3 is TGTGCCAGCAGTGGTACAGGGAGAGGGGATTTAACTGAAGCTTTCTTT. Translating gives CASSGTGRGDLTEAFF.

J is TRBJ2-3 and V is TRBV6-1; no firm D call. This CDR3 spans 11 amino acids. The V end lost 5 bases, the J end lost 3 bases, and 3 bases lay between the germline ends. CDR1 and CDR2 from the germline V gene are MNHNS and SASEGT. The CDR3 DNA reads TGTGCCAGCAGTCGGACAGATACGCAGTATTTT. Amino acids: CASSRTDTQYF.

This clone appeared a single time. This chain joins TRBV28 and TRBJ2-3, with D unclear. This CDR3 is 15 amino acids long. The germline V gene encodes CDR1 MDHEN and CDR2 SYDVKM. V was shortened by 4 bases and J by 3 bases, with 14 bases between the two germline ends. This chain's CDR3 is CASSSQERPTDTQYF. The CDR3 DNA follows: TGTGCCAGCAGTTCTCAAGAGAGGCCTACAGATACGCAGTATTTT.

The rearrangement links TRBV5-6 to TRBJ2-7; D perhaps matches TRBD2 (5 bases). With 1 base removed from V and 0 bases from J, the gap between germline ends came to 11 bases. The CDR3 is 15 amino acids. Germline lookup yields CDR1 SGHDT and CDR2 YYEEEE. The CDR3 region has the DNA TGTGCCAGCAGCTTGTGGCTAGCCTTCTCCTACGAGCAGTACGTC. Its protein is CASSLWLAFSYEQYV.

The CDR3 DNA sequence: TGTGCCAGCAGCCGATGGACTAGCGGGAGGAACGAGCAGTACGTC. Its translation is CASSRWTSGRNEQYV. The rearrangement joins TRBV5-6 to TRBJ2-7; 14 bases align to TRBD2. The germline V gene encodes CDR1 SGHDT and CDR2 YYEEEE. After removal of 4 bases from V and 5 bases from J, the junction contained 5 bases not matched to a gene. This CDR3 has 15 residues.

The chain's CDR3 is CASSSGLANYEQYF. DNA of the CDR3: TGTGCCAGCAGTTCGGGACTAGCCAACTACGAGCAGTACTTC. The chain recombines TRBV27 with TRBJ2-7; 9 bases agree with TRBD2. Germline CDR1 reads MNHEY; CDR2 reads SMNVEV (reference sequence). This CDR3 spans 14 amino acids. The trim removed 4 bases at V and 3 bases at J, leaving 4 bases unmatched.

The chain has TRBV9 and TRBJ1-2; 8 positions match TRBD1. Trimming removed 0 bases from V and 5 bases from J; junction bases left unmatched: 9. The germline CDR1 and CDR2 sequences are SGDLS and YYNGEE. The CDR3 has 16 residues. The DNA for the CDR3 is TGTGCCAGCAGCGTAGGGGACGACAGGGGATGGTATGGCTACACCTTC. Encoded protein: CASSVGDDRGWYGYTF. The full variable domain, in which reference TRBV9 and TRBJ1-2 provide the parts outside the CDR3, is DSGVTQTPKHLITATGQRVTLRCSPRSGDLSVYWYQQSLDQGLQFLIQYYNGEERAKGNILERFSAQQFPDLHSELNLSSLELGDSALYFCASSVGDDRGWYGYTFGSGTRLTVV.

The CDR3, as DNA: TGTGCCAGCAGTGCCTCCTGGGGGAGGTCCAACAATGAGCAGTTCTTC. Protein sequence: CASSASWGRSNNEQFF. The chain uses TRBV6-1 and TRBJ2-1; D might be TRBD2 (6 bases). V was cut by 4 bases and J by 5 bases, with 18 bases left in between. The CDR3 totals 16 residues. From germline, CDR1 is MNHNS and CDR2 SASEGT.

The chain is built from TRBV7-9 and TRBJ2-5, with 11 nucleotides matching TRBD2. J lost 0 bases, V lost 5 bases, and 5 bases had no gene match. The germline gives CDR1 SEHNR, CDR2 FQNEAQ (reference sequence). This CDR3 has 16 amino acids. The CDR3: CASSPGLAEHQETQYF. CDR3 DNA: TGTGCCAGCAGCCCGGGACTAGCGGAACACCAAGAGACCCAGTACTTC. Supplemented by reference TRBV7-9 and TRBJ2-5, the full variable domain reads DTGVSQNPRHKITKRGQNVTFRCDPISEHNRLYWYRQTLGQGPEFLTYFQNEAQLEKSRLLSDRFSAERPKGSFSTLEIQRTEQGDSAMYLCASSPGLAEHQETQYFGPGTRLLVL.

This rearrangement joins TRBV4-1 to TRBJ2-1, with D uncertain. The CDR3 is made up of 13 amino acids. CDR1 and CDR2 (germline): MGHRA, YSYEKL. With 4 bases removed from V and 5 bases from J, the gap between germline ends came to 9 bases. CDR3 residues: CASSPGPDNEQFF. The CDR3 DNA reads TGCGCCAGCAGCCCTGGCCCAGACAATGAGCAGTTCTTC.

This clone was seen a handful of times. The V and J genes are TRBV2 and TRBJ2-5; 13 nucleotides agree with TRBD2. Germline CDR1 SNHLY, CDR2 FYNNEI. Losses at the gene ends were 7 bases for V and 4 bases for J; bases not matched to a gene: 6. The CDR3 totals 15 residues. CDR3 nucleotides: TGTGCCAGCAACAGGGGACTAGCGGGAATAGAGACCCAGTACTTC. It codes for CASNRGLAGIETQYF.

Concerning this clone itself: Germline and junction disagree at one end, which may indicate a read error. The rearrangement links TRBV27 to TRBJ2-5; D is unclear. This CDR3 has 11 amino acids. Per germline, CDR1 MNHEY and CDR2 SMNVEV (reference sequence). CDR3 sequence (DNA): TGTGCCAGCAGATCTCAAGCGACCCAGTACTTC. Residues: CASRSQATQYF.